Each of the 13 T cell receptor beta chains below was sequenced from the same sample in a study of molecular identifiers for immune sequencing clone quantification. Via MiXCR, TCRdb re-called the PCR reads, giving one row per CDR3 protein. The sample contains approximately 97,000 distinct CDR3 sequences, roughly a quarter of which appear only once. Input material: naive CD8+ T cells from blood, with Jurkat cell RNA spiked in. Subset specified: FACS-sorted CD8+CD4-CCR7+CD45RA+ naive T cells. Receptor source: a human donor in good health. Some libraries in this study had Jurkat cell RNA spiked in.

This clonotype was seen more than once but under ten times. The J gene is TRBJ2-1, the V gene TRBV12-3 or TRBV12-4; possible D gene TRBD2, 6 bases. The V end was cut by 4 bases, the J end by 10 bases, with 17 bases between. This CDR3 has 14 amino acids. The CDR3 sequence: CASSSPREMGEQFF. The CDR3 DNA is TGTGCCAGCAGTTCTCCCCGGGAGATGGGCGAGCAGTTCTTC.

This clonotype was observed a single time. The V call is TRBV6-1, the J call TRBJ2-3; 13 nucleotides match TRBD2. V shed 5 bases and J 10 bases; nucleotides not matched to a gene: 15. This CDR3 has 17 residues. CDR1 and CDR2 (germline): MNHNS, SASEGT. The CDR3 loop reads CASSIRLAGGSGGAQYF. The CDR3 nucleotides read TGTGCCAGCAGTATTCGACTAGCGGGAGGTTCGGGGGGTGCGCAGTATTTT.

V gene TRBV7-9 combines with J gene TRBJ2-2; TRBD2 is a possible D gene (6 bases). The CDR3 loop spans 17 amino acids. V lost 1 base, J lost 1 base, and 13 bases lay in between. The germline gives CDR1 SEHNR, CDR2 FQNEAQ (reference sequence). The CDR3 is CASSLGGPGRNTGELFF. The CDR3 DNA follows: TGTGCCAGCAGCTTAGGGGGCCCCGGGAGGAACACCGGGGAGCTGTTTTTT.

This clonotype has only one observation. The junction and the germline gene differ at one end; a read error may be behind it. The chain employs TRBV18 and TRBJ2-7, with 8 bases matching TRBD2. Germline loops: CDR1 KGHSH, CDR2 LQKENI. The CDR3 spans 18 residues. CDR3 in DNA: TGTGCGAGCTCACCAAGCTATTCATCGACTAGCGAGTCCTACGAGCAGTACTTC. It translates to CASSPSYSSTSESYEQYF. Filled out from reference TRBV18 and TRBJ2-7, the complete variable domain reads NAGVMQNPRHLVRRRGQEARLRCSPMKGHSHVYWYRQLPEEGLKFMVYLQKENIIDESGMPKERFSAEFPKEGPSILRIQQVVRGDSAAYFCASSPSYSSTSESYEQYFGPGTRLTVT.

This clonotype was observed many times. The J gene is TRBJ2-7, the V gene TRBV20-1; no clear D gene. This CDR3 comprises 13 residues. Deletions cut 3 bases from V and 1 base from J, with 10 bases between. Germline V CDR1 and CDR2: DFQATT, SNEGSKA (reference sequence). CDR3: CSARPMLSYEQYF. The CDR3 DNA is TGCAGTGCTAGGCCCATGCTTTCCTACGAGCAGTACTTC.

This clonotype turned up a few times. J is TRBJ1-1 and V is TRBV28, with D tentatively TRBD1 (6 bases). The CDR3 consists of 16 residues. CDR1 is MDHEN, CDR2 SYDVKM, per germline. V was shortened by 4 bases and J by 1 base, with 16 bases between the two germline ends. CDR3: CASSSPQRTANTEAFF. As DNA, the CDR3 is TGTGCCAGCAGTTCCCCCCAACGGACAGCGAACACTGAAGCTTTCTTT.

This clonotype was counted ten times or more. This CDR3 reads CASRGNSGNTIYF. DNA for the CDR3: TGTGCCAGCAGAGGGAACTCTGGAAACACCATATATTTT. The V and J genes are TRBV12-3 or TRBV12-4 and TRBJ1-3; D is undetermined. The CDR3 covers 13 residues. V lost 6 bases, J lost 0 bases, and 6 bases lay in between.

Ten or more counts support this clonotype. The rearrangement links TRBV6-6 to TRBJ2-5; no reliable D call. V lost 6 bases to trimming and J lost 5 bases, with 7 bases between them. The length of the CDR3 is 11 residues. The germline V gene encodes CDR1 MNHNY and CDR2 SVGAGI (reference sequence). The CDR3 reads CASRDWETQYF. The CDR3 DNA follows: TGTGCCAGCAGAGATTGGGAGACCCAGTACTTC.

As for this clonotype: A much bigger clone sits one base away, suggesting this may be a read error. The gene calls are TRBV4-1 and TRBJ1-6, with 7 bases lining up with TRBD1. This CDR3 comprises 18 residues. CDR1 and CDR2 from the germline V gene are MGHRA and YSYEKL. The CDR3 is CASSPTPTGATYSSPLHF. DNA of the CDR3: TGCGCCAGCAGCCCGACACCAACAGGGGCAACCTATAGTTCACCCCTCCACTTT.

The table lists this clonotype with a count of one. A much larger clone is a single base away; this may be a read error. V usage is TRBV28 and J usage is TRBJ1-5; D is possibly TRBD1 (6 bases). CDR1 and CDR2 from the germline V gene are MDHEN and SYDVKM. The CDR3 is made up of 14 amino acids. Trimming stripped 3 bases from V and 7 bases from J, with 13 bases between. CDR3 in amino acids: CASSFTGATQPQHF. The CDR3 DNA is TGTGCCAGCAGTTTCACGGGGGCAACGCAGCCCCAGCATTTT.

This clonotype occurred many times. The CDR3 DNA is TGTGCCAGCAGCCCGGGACAGGGCGGATACGAGCAGTACTTC. Translation: CASSPGQGGYEQYF. The chain has TRBV5-6 and TRBJ2-7, with TRBD1 identical over 9 bases. Germline lookup yields CDR1 SGHDT and CDR2 YYEEEE. The CDR3 is 14 residues long. The ends lost 4 bases at V and 4 bases at J; junction bases unmatched: 6.

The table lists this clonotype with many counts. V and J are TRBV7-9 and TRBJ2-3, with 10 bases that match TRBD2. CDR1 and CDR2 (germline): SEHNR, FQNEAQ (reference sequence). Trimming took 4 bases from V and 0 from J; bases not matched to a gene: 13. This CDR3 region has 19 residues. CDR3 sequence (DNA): TGTGCCAGCAGCTCCCTCCAACCTAGCGGGAGTGAAAGCACAGATACGCAGTATTTT. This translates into CASSSLQPSGSESTDTQYF. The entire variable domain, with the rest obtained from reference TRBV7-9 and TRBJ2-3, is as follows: DTGVSQNPRHKITKRGQNVTFRCDPISEHNRLYWYRQTLGQGPEFLTYFQNEAQLEKSRLLSDRFSAERPKGSFSTLEIQRTEQGDSAMYLCASSSLQPSGSESTDTQYFGPGTRLTVL.

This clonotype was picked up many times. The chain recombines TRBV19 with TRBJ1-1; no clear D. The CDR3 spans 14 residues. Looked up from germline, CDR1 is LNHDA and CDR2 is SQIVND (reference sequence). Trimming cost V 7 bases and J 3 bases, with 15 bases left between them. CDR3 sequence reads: CASTFGSLHTEAFF. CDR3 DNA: TGTGCCAGTACCTTCGGGAGCCTCCACACTGAAGCTTTCTTT.